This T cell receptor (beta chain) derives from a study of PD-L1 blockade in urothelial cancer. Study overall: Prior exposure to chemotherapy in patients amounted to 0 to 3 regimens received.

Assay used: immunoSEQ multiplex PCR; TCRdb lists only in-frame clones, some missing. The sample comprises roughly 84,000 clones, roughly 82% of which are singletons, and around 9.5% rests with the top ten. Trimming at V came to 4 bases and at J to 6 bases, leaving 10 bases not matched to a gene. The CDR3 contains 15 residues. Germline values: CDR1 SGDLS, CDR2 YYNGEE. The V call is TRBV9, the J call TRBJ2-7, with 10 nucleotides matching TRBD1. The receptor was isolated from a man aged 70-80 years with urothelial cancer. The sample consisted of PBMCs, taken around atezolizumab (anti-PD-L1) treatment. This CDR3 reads CASSPEVGTGVEQYF. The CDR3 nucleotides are TGTGCCAGCAGCCCCGAGGTGGGGACAGGGGTCGAGCAGTACTTC.